This is a list of T cell receptor beta chains from one sample in a study of cytomegalovirus exposure and HLA in healthy donors. Profiling relied on immunoSEQ multiplex PCR, and the TCRdb table lists in-frame clones only, not all of them. The sample has some 150,000 clones; around 72% are singletons. Sequenced sample: PBMCs. These TCRs come from a man aged 18 to 30 in good health and CMV-seropositive. Both conserved end residues are part of each CDR3. The D gene is left open where the match is weak. Expanded clones are given a class, and other clones once, few, many or no size at all.

>.|TRBV19|TRBD2|TRBJ2-2
CASLAGGPMGGELFF
TGTGCCAGTTTAGCGGGAGGGCCTATGGGCGGGGAGCTGTTTTTT
>few|TRBV28|.|TRBJ1-6
CASGRGGGLLSPLHF
TGTGCCAGCGGTCGGGGGGGAGGACTGCTTTCACCCCTCCACTTT
>.|TRBV4-1|.|TRBJ1-2
CASSQVGQGNYGYTF
TGCGCCAGCAGCCAAGTTGGGCAGGGCAACTATGGCTACACCTTC
>.|TRBV28|.|TRBJ1-2
CASSLIAQGYTF
TGTGCCAGCAGTTTAATAGCCCAGGGCTACACCTTC
>.|TRBV27|.|TRBJ2-7
CASSQTAGEQYF
TGTGCCAGCAGCCAAACCGCGGGCGAGCAGTACTTC
>few|TRBV15|.|TRBJ1-5
CATSRGRSNQPQHF
TGTGCCACCAGCAGGGGGAGGAGCAATCAGCCCCAGCATTTT
>.|TRBV7-3|.|TRBJ1-2
CASSPQGNYGYTF
TGTGCCAGCAGTCCGCAGGGGAACTATGGCTACACCTTC
>.|TRBV7-2|.|TRBJ2-1
CATIDIYNEQFF
TGTGCCACCATAGACATCTACAATGAGCAGTTCTTC
>.|TRBV4-2|TRBD2|TRBJ2-7
CASSQDPASGYEQYF
TGTGCCAGCAGCCAAGATCCGGCTAGCGGCTACGAGCAGTACTTC
>.|TRBV6-5|TRBD1|TRBJ1-5
CASSEGQLNQPQHF
TGTGCCAGCAGCGAGGGACAGCTCAATCAGCCCCAGCATTTT
>.|TRBV2|.|TRBJ1-1
CASGEWRKNTEAFF
TGTGCCAGCGGGGAGTGGCGCAAGAACACTGAAGCTTTCTTT
>few|TRBV18|TRBD2|TRBJ2-7
CASSRLAGGNYEQYF
TGTGCCAGCTCAAGACTAGCGGGAGGGAACTACGAGCAGTACTTC
>.|TRBV18|.|TRBJ1-1
CASSQVSVTGINPSEAFF
TGTGCCAGCTCCCAGGTCTCGGTCACAGGGATCAATCCCAGTGAAGCTTTCTTT
>.|TRBV6-1|TRBD1|TRBJ2-1
CASSENHRGNEQFF
TGTGCCAGCAGTGAAAACCACAGGGGCAATGAGCAGTTCTTC
>.|TRBV6-1|TRBD2|TRBJ2-7
CASSAQGGEYF
TGTGCCAGCAGTGCCCAGGGAGGGGAGTACTTC
>.|TRBV6-5|.|TRBJ2-7
CASTLSWGYEQYF
TGTGCCAGCACCCTCTCCTGGGGCTACGAGCAGTACTTC
>few|TRBV7-2|.|TRBJ1-2
CASSLGQGYGYTF
TGTGCCAGCAGCTTAGGGCAGGGCTATGGCTACACCTTC
>.|TRBV9|.|TRBJ2-7
CASSASPLVGLEQYF
TGTGCCAGCAGCGCCTCTCCCCTAGTTGGTCTCGAGCAGTACTTC
>once|TRBV19|.|TRBJ1-5
CASSIYGEHSNQPQHF
TGTGCCAGTAGTATTTACGGGGAACATAGCAATCAGCCCCAGCATTTT
>.|TRBV19|TRBD1|TRBJ2-4
CASSIAGGEGIQYF
TGTGCCAGTAGTATCGCAGGGGGTGAGGGGATTCAGTACTTC
>.|TRBV5-5|.|TRBJ2-3
CASSSQGMVTDTQYF
TGTGCCAGCAGCTCGCAGGGCATGGTCACAGATACGCAGTATTTT
>.|TRBV7-9|TRBD2|TRBJ2-1
CASSLAGVSEQFF
TGTGCCAGCAGCTTGGCGGGAGTGTCCGAGCAGTTCTTC
>.|TRBV15|TRBD1|TRBJ1-4
CATSRGLTGASDEKLFF
TGTGCCACCAGCAGAGGACTAACAGGGGCATCGGATGAAAAACTGTTTTTT
>.|TRBV6-7|.|TRBJ1-4
CASSYPAGELFF
TGTGCCAGCAGTTACCCCGCAGGGGAACTGTTTTTT
>few|TRBV4-1|.|TRBJ1-5
CASSHGQNQPQHF
TGCGCCAGCAGCCACGGACAGAATCAGCCCCAGCATTTT
>few|TRBV4-1|TRBD2|TRBJ2-1
CASSPSSGRVQNEQFF
TGCGCCAGCAGCCCATCTAGCGGGAGGGTACAGAATGAGCAGTTCTTC
>.|TRBV2|TRBD1|TRBJ2-7
CASSEERQGTYEQYF
TGTGCCAGCAGTGAAGAAAGACAGGGAACCTACGAGCAGTACTTC
>.|TRBV7-3|.|TRBJ2-2
CASRGPANTGELFF
TGTGCCAGCCGTGGGCCCGCGAACACCGGGGAGCTGTTTTTT
>.|TRBV6-1|TRBD1|TRBJ1-2
CASLSPGQVYGYTF
TGTGCCAGTCTTTCCCCGGGACAGGTCTATGGCTACACCTTC
>few|TRBV6-6|.|TRBJ2-5
CATAPAPVSPQYF
TGTGCCACCGCCCCTGCGCCCGTTAGCCCCCAGTACTTC
>.|TRBV7-2|TRBD1|TRBJ2-6
CASSLDRTGPVLTF
TGTGCCAGCAGCTTAGATCGGACAGGGCCCGTCCTGACTTTC
>.|TRBV6-5|.|TRBJ2-2
CASSPVTGELFF
TGTGCCAGCAGCCCGGTTACCGGGGAGCTGTTTTTT
>.|TRBV7-8|TRBD2|TRBJ2-5
CASSLVTWGGGAAETQYF
TGTGCCAGCAGCTTAGTGACTTGGGGCGGGGGGGCCGCAGAGACCCAGTACTTC
>.|TRBV5-1|TRBD1|TRBJ2-2
CASSRGTNTGELFF
TGCGCCAGCTCCAGGGGGACAAACACCGGGGAGCTGTTTTTT
>once|TRBV19|TRBD1|TRBJ1-6
CASREGQANSPLHF
TGTGCCAGTAGGGAGGGACAGGCCAATTCACCCCTCCACTTT
>.|TRBV10-2|.|TRBJ1-1
CASSAITMNTEAFF
TGCGCCAGCAGTGCAATTACTATGAACACTGAAGCTTTCTTT
>.|TRBV27|TRBD2|TRBJ2-7
CASSSSGSLNEQYF
TGTGCCAGCAGTTCTAGCGGGAGCTTGAACGAGCAGTACTTC
>.|TRBV6-5|.|TRBJ2-1
CASSYRAGNEQFF
TGTGCCAGCAGTTACAGAGCCGGCAATGAGCAGTTCTTC
>few|TRBV13|TRBD1|TRBJ2-5
CASSLGLIRTGHQETQYF
TGTGCCAGCAGCTTAGGCCTAATTCGGACAGGGCACCAAGAGACCCAGTACTTC
>.|TRBV6-5|.|TRBJ1-5
CASSYSRERNQPQHF
TGTGCCAGCAGTTACTCCCGGGAACGCAATCAGCCCCAGCATTTT
>few|TRBV27|.|TRBJ2-7
CASGGNFYEQYF
TGTGCCAGCGGGGGGAACTTTTACGAGCAGTACTTC
>.|TRBV28|.|TRBJ1-5
CASQGQQPQHF
TGTGCCAGTCAGGGCCAACAGCCCCAGCATTTT
>.|TRBV27|.|TRBJ1-2
CASSLGAGKGYGYTF
TGTGCCAGCAGTTTAGGGGCAGGGAAAGGCTATGGCTACACCTTC